Included here is one T cell receptor beta chain sequence, with context. This entry belongs to a study of blood T cell repertoires in COVID-19. Per the study methods: Counts of nucleated cells, estimated from reference gene primer amplification, were obtained. Produced via immunoSEQ multiplex PCR; TCRdb's table is partial and in-frame only. The DNA gave D and trimming, while V, J and clone size come from that table. The sample contains about 170,000 clones, about 87% of which appear only once. The material sequenced was peripheral blood. The sequence came from a man aged 60-69 years with COVID-19, enrolled during active disease.

CDR3 in amino acids: CASSQRQGRGDNEKLFF. The CDR3 nucleotides read TGTGCCAGCAGCCAACGCCAGGGCAGGGGGGATAATGAAAAACTGTTTTTT. The chain couples TRBV7-2 to TRBJ1-4, with 7 nucleotides matching TRBD1. From germline, CDR1 is SGHTA and CDR2 FQGNSA. V lost 5 bases to trimming and J lost 4 bases; unmatched junction nucleotides: 13. This CDR3 contains 17 residues. The full variable domain, its missing parts supplied by reference TRBV7-2 and TRBJ1-4, is GAGVSQSPSNKVTEKGKDVELRCDPISGHTALYWYRQSLGQGLEFLIYFQGNSAPDKSGLPSDRFSAERTGGSVSTLTIQRTQQEDSAVYLCASSQRQGRGDNEKLFFGSGTQLSVL.